Listed here are 10 T cell receptor beta chains from one sample, sequenced in a study of T cell clonotyping in hematopoietic cell transplantation. Sequencing used immunoSEQ multiplex PCR; TCRdb keeps in-frame clones, though not all of them. In the table there are roughly 9,900 clones, roughly 79% of which are singletons. Source: peripheral blood mononuclear cells, taken 180 days after allogeneic stem cell transplant. Receptor source: a female patient aged 45-65 years who had an allogeneic stem cell transplant from a related donor, so the T cells may come from the graft donor. Some clones in this sample may be carry-over from other donors' samples.

This clone turned up a few times. The chain combines TRBV30 with TRBJ1-5, with TRBD1 identical over 12 bases. From germline, CDR1 is GTSNPN and CDR2 SVGIG (reference sequence). The CDR3 is 15 amino acids. V was clipped by 1 base and J by 9 bases; unmatched bases: 7. The CDR3 DNA sequence: TGTGCCTGGAGTGGGGGGACAGGGGGCTGGGGGCCCCAGCATTTT. This encodes CAWSGGTGGWGPQHF. The full variable domain, rest sourced from reference TRBV30 and TRBJ1-5, is SQTIHQWPATLVQPVGSPLSLECTVEGTSNPNLYWYRQAAGRGLQLLFYSVGIGQISSEVPQNLSASRPQDRQFILSSKKLLLSDSGFYLCAWSGGTGGWGPQHFGDGTRLSIL.

The chain couples TRBV5-1 to TRBJ1-1; possible D gene TRBD1, 6 bases. V was cut by 4 bases and J by 5 bases, with 9 bases left in between. Germline assignment: CDR1 SGHRS and CDR2 YFSETQ. This CDR3 is 12 amino acids long. CDR3 bases: TGCGCCAGCAGCGAACAGGGTACTGAAGCTTTCTTT. Translating gives CASSEQGTEAFF.

V gene TRBV30 combines with J gene TRBJ2-7; D remains ambiguous. Germline V CDR1 and CDR2: GTSNPN, SVGIG (reference sequence). Trimming shortened V by 2 bases and J by 3 bases, and 5 bases separated the two germline ends. This CDR3 is 11 amino acids long. CDR3 sequence: CAWSHFYEQYF. In DNA form, the CDR3 reads TGTGCCTGGAGTCACTTCTACGAGCAGTACTTC.

The V and J genes are TRBV19 and TRBJ1-5; 11 bases line up with TRBD1. Germline CDR1 reads LNHDA; CDR2 reads SQIVND (reference sequence). The V segment lost 6 bases and the J segment 6 bases; nucleotides outside the gene matches: 10. This CDR3 is 16 amino acids long. The CDR3 DNA is TGTGCCAGTAGCCCTCGGACAGGGGGCATCGGTCAGCCCCAGCATTTT. Encoded protein: CASSPRTGGIGQPQHF.

V gene TRBV10-3 combines with J gene TRBJ1-5; D is undetermined. V gave up 7 bases and J gave up 0 bases, with 7 bases separating them. Germline V lookup: CDR1 ENHRY, CDR2 SYGVKD. This CDR3 comprises 13 residues. The CDR3 DNA reads as TGTGCCATCAACCCAGATAGCAATCAGCCCCAGCATTTT. It codes for CAINPDSNQPQHF.

The chain carries TRBV13 and TRBJ1-1; D not resolved. Germline assignment: CDR1 PRHDT and CDR2 FYEKMQ (reference sequence). This CDR3 is built from 14 residues. The V and J ends lost 7 bases and 2 bases respectively, with 14 bases between them. CDR3 residues: CASTVKRRNTEAFF. DNA of the CDR3: TGTGCCAGCACTGTTAAGCGGAGAAACACTGAAGCTTTCTTT.

The CDR3 is CASSGPGKEGHEQYF. The CDR3 coding sequence is TGTGCCAGCAGCGGCCCCGGGAAAGAGGGTCACGAGCAGTACTTC. The rearrangement uses TRBV7-9 and TRBJ2-7, with a weak D call TRBD2 (5 bases). Trimming stripped 5 bases from V and 5 bases from J, with 19 bases between. Germline V CDR1 and CDR2: SEHNR, FQNEAQ (reference sequence). The CDR3 has 15 amino acids. The full variable domain, in which reference TRBV7-9 and TRBJ2-7 provide the parts outside the CDR3, is DTGVSQNPRHKITKRGQNVTFRCDPISEHNRLYWYRQTLGQGPEFLTYFQNEAQLEKSRLLSDRFSAERPKGSFSTLEIQRTEQGDSAMYLCASSGPGKEGHEQYFGPGTRLTVT.

The V and J genes are TRBV25-1 and TRBJ1-2; D may be TRBD1 (6 bases). V lost 7 bases and J 4 bases, leaving 10 bases between the germline ends. The germline V gene has CDR1 MGHDK and CDR2 SYGVNS. The CDR3 has 12 residues. CDR3 DNA: TGTGCCAGCACAGGACAGTTCTATGGCTACACCTTC. This codes for CASTGQFYGYTF.

The chain combines TRBV29-1 with TRBJ1-5, with unresolved D. The CDR3 loop spans 13 amino acids. V was pared by 4 bases and J by 7 bases, with 14 bases between. CDR1 is SQVTM, CDR2 ANQGSEA, per germline. This chain's CDR3 is CSVVANFGQPQHF. The CDR3 region has the DNA TGCAGCGTTGTTGCGAATTTCGGACAGCCCCAGCATTTT. Combining the CDR3 with reference TRBV29-1 and TRBJ1-5 gives the whole variable domain SAVISQKPSRDICQRGTSLTIQCQVDSQVTMMFWYRQQPGQSLTLIATANQGSEATYESGFVIDKFPISRPNLTFSTLTVSNMSPEDSSIYLCSVVANFGQPQHFGDGTRLSIL.

This chain joins TRBV28 and TRBJ2-3; D not resolved. In germline, CDR1 is MDHEN, CDR2 SYDVKM. This CDR3 is 14 amino acids long. Trimming took 5 bases from V and 0 from J, leaving 9 bases between them. CDR3 amino acids: CASSPLASTDTQYF. The CDR3 region has the DNA TGTGCCAGCAGTCCGCTTGCTAGCACAGATACGCAGTATTTT.